This T cell receptor beta chain came from a study of early T cells in non-severe SARS-CoV-2 infection. Study context: Chains were unpaired, as sequencing was done on bulk RNA from unsorted whole blood.

This clonotype has just one count. Its target is unknown. Findings and caveats of the study: Matches to VDJdb favored anti-spike CD8 responses and missed private and CD4 specificities.

The CDR3 runs 15 residues. Germline V CDR1 and CDR2: SGHDN, FVKESK. The V and J ends lost 2 bases and 3 bases, in that order; junction bases with no gene match: 7. Individual cDNA molecules carried attached unique molecular identifiers. A single record per CDR3 protein comes from TCRdb applying MiXCR to the 5' RACE reads. In the table there are approximately 46,000 distinct CDR3 sequences, 20% to 25% of which are singletons. Material: whole blood, obtained at baseline. This clonotype originated in an adult who was a healthcare worker with PCR-confirmed SARS-CoV-2 infection or an uninfected control (not recorded which). The chain is built from TRBV14 and TRBJ2-7; 7 nucleotides match TRBD2. The CDR3 region has the DNA TGTGCCAGCAGCCAAACCGCCCAGCGGGGCTACGAGCAGTACTTC. Encoded protein: CASSQTAQRGYEQYF.